These 6 T cell receptor beta chains came from one sample sequenced in a study of blood T cell repertoires in COVID-19. Produced via immunoSEQ multiplex PCR; TCRdb's table is partial and in-frame only. The data hold roughly 330,000 clones, with around nine tenths observed a single time. Sequencing was carried out using PBMCs or T cells enriched from blood (not recorded which). The receptors come from a man under 40 who had recovered from COVID-19.

This clone was counted a single time. The J gene is TRBJ2-1, the V gene TRBV7-2; TRBD2 aligns across 9 bases. Germline V lookup: CDR1 SGHTA, CDR2 FQGNSA. The V gene end was trimmed by 1 base and the J gene end by 6 bases; junction bases not matched to a gene: 1. The CDR3 spans 14 residues. The CDR3 loop is CASSLGGGANEQFF. The CDR3 DNA reads TGTGCCAGCAGCTTAGGCGGGGGGGCCAATGAGCAGTTCTTC.

The J gene is TRBJ2-7, the V gene TRBV7-2; 10 bases are shared with TRBD2. Germline V gives CDR1 SGHTA, CDR2 FQGNSA. This CDR3 is built from 14 residues. V shed 3 bases and J 3 bases; nucleotides not matched to a gene: 2. CDR3 region: CASSFQRGGYEQYF. Written as DNA, the CDR3 is TGTGCCAGCAGCTTTCAGCGGGGGGGCTACGAGCAGTACTTC. Complete variable domain (other parts from reference TRBV7-2 and TRBJ2-7): GAGVSQSPSNKVTEKGKDVELRCDPISGHTALYWYRQSLGQGLEFLIYFQGNSAPDKSGLPSDRFSAERTGGSVSTLTIQRTQQEDSAVYLCASSFQRGGYEQYFGPGTRLTVT.

In DNA form, the CDR3 reads TGTGCCAGCAGCTTACGGCAGGGTGGTTATAATTCACCCCTCCACTTT. Protein: CASSLRQGGYNSPLHF. The V and J genes are TRBV7-6 and TRBJ1-6, with D possibly matching TRBD1 (5 bases). The length of the CDR3 is 16 residues. With 2 bases removed from V and 4 bases from J, the gap between germline ends came to 12 bases. In germline, CDR1 is SGHVS, CDR2 FNYEAQ.

This chain uses TRBV18 with TRBJ2-7, with 8 positions matching TRBD2. V was pared by 4 bases and J by 5 bases, with 13 bases of the junction left unmatched. The V gene's germline CDR1 is KGHSH and CDR2 LQKENI. This CDR3 comprises 16 residues. CDR3 nucleotides: TGTGCCAGCTCACTCTCCGGGACTAGTGGGAGCAACGAGCAGTACTTC. Translating gives CASSLSGTSGSNEQYF.

The chain joins TRBV5-1 to TRBJ1-1, with D possibly being TRBD1 (6 bases). This CDR3 comprises 16 residues. V lost 0 bases, J lost 1 base, and 13 bases lay in between. Germline lookup yields CDR1 SGHRS and CDR2 YFSETQ. The CDR3 coding sequence is TGCGCCAGCAGCTTGGCTGGGGGCGCAAGGAACACTGAAGCTTTCTTT. Its protein product is CASSLAGGARNTEAFF.

The V gene is TRBV5-1, the J gene TRBJ2-1; TRBD1 aligns across 9 bases. The ends lost 2 bases at V and 9 bases at J; junction bases unmatched: 6. CDR3 size: 14 residues. Germline V CDR1 and CDR2: SGHRS, YFSETQ. The CDR3 sequence is CASSFLQGASEQFF. CDR3 bases: TGCGCCAGCAGCTTTTTACAGGGGGCTAGTGAGCAGTTCTTC.